These 10 T cell receptor beta chains share one sample of origin, sequenced in a study of type 1 regulatory T cells. TCRdb recomputed calls from the reads with MiXCR, one row per CDR3 protein. The sample has some 90,000 distinct CDR3 sequences; less than 40% are singletons. Sequencing used CD4+ T cells, either the whole sample or a sorted fraction (not recorded which). These receptors were collected from a human donor in good health.

This clonotype was observed a few times. The chain employs TRBV7-2 and TRBJ2-3; D is possibly TRBD2 (7 bases). The CDR3 length is 14 residues. The germline V and J ends were trimmed by 3 bases and 6 bases, with 13 bases remaining between them. From germline, CDR1 is SGHTA and CDR2 FQGNSA. The CDR3 nucleotides are TGTGCCAGCAGCTTTAGTCGGGGGGCGGATACGCAGTATTTT. This sequence encodes CASSFSRGADTQYF.

This clonotype was seen a few times. The rearrangement uses TRBV7-2 and TRBJ1-1; D ambiguous. V lost 2 bases and J 3 bases, leaving 19 bases between the germline ends. Germline values: CDR1 SGHTA, CDR2 FQGNSA. The CDR3 is 17 amino acids. The CDR3 bases are TGTGCCAGCAGCTTATCACGTACGCACTCGCGGGACACTGAAGCTTTCTTT. Protein product: CASSLSRTHSRDTEAFF. Combining the CDR3 with reference TRBV7-2 and TRBJ1-1 gives the whole variable domain GAGVSQSPSNKVTEKGKDVELRCDPISGHTALYWYRQSLGQGLEFLIYFQGNSAPDKSGLPSDRFSAERTGGSVSTLTIQRTQQEDSAVYLCASSLSRTHSRDTEAFFGQGTRLTVV.

V and J are TRBV6-1 and TRBJ2-1; unclear D gene. The length of the CDR3 is 15 residues. V lost 7 bases, J lost 0 bases, and 13 bases lay in between. Germline CDR1 and CDR2: MNHNS and SASEGT. CDR3 sequence: CASKAGRSSYNEQFF. DNA of the CDR3: TGTGCCAGCAAAGCTGGGCGGTCCTCCTACAATGAGCAGTTCTTC.

This clonotype was picked up a small number of times. This chain joins TRBV12-3 or TRBV12-4 and TRBJ2-5; D gene ambiguous. V was shortened by 5 bases and J by 5 bases, with 15 bases between the two germline ends. CDR3 size: 14 residues. CDR3 amino acids: CASSAIDPSETQYF. CDR3 nucleotides: TGTGCCAGCAGTGCTATTGACCCGTCGGAGACCCAGTACTTC.

The V gene is TRBV20-1, the J gene TRBJ2-5; 7 positions match TRBD1. V gave up 2 bases and J gave up 0 bases; unmatched junction bases: 6. Germline CDR1 is DFQATT and CDR2 is SNEGSKA (reference sequence). This CDR3 spans 15 amino acids. CDR3 residues: CSARSWDSDQETQYF. CDR3 coding DNA: TGCAGTGCTAGATCTTGGGACAGTGACCAAGAGACCCAGTACTTC.

The chain combines TRBV7-2 with TRBJ2-2; 7 bases fit TRBD2. Germline V gives CDR1 SGHTA, CDR2 FQGNSA. With V trimmed by 5 bases and J by 2 bases, 8 bases remained unmatched. The CDR3 sequence is 16 residues long. CDR3 in DNA: TGTGCCAGCAGCCGCCTAGCGGAGCGAAACACCGGGGAGCTGTTTTTT. As protein: CASSRLAERNTGELFF.

The chain recombines TRBV7-8 with TRBJ2-3; no definite D call. CDR1 and CDR2 (germline): SGHVS, FQNEAQ. CDR3 length equals 14 residues. The V gene lost 5 bases and the J gene lost 4 bases, with 13 bases spanning the gap. The CDR3 region has the DNA TGTGCCAGCAGCCAAGGCGACTGGGCAGATACGCAGTATTTT. Its protein product is CASSQGDWADTQYF.

This clonotype appeared a single time. This chain links TRBV15 with TRBJ2-7, with 10 positions matching TRBD1. The germline V gene has CDR1 LNHNV and CDR2 YYDKDF (reference sequence). V shed 1 base, J shed 5 bases, and the junction held 5 bases outside the gene matches. The CDR3 consists of 15 residues. CDR3: CATSRGDRGSHEQYF. The DNA of the CDR3 is TGTGCCACCAGCAGAGGGGACAGGGGATCCCACGAGCAGTACTTC.

V is TRBV3-1 and J is TRBJ2-1; 14 bases fit TRBD2. The V segment lost 4 bases and the J segment 8 bases; nucleotides outside the gene matches: 7. CDR3 length: 16 residues. The germline V gene has CDR1 LGHDT and CDR2 YNNKEL (reference sequence). The CDR3 sequence is CASSRLAGGNVYEQFF. In nucleotides, the CDR3 is TGTGCCAGCAGCCGACTAGCGGGAGGGAATGTCTATGAGCAGTTCTTC.

There are a few counts of this clonotype. The chain uses TRBV7-2 and TRBJ1-2; D call uncertain. Trimming pared 7 bases from V and 6 bases from J, leaving 24 bases between. Germline V gene sequence: CDR1 SGHTA, CDR2 FQGNSA. This CDR3 is built from 16 residues. The DNA of the CDR3 is TGTGCCAGCATACCCGTTCCGACGACCCCGGAACATGGCTACACCTTC. This codes for CASIPVPTTPEHGYTF.